What follows are 25 T cell receptor beta chains derived from one specimen sequenced in a study of a mutant IDH1 vaccine in newly diagnosed glioma listed by TCRdb under 2021. Per the publication, the time point label means: week 5, during vaccination. A 20-mer mutant IDH1 peptide at 300 micrograms in Montanide made up each vaccine dose, which was injected subcutaneously together with topical imiquimod. No antigen has been identified for these receptors. The library was built by means of the immunoSEQ multiplex PCR assay. Drawn from immuneACCESS, this table holds only the in-frame rearrangements with V and J called that TCRdb kept. Clones are partly lost; checked studies trace under half to an unresolved V gene and leave the rest unexplained. The sample data list 35,000 or so clones, and roughly 83% of these were observed just once. Of the sample, approximately 24% falls within the top ten clones.

Source: PBMCs, taken from a glioma patient whose treatment included an IDH1 peptide vaccine. These receptors originate from a young man with glioma.

The V and J genes are TRBV30 and TRBJ1-4, with 10 positions matching TRBD1. V gave up 4 bases and J gave up 8 bases; unmatched junction bases: 4. This CDR3 contains 13 residues. Germline CDR1 reads GTSNPN; CDR2 reads SVGIG (reference sequence). This chain's CDR3 is CAWMGTGEEKLFF. In nucleotides, the CDR3 is TGTGCCTGGATGGGGACAGGGGAGGAAAAACTGTTTTTT.

The chain uses TRBV5-4 and TRBJ2-7; 10 bases line up with TRBD1. The J segment lost 3 bases and the V segment lost 4 bases, leaving 4 bases of the junction unmatched. The CDR3 length is 14 residues. CDR1 SGHNT and CDR2 YYREEE come from the germline V gene (reference sequence). The CDR3 sequence is CASSLGQGVYEQYF. CDR3 sequence (DNA): TGTGCCAGCAGCCTCGGACAGGGGGTCTACGAGCAGTACTTC.

The chain's CDR3 is CASSLRAGSNQPQHF. As DNA, the CDR3 is TGCGCCAGCAGCTTGAGGGCAGGTAGCAATCAGCCCCAGCATTTT. This rearrangement joins TRBV5-1 to TRBJ1-5; D is unresolved. Per the germline V gene, CDR1 is SGHRS and CDR2 is YFSETQ. Trimming left V 1 base short and J 0 bases short, with 8 bases between. There are 15 residues in the CDR3. The full variable domain, completed using reference TRBV5-1 and TRBJ1-5, is KAGVTQTPRYLIKTRGQQVTLSCSPISGHRSVSWYQQTPGQGLQFLFEYFSETQRNKGNFPGRFSGRQFSNSRSEMNVSTLELGDSALYLCASSLRAGSNQPQHFGDGTRLSIL.

This rearrangement joins TRBV10-1 to TRBJ1-1, with a possible D match to TRBD1 (5 bases). The CDR3 totals 16 residues. From germline, CDR1 is WNHNN and CDR2 SYGVQD (reference sequence). Between the trimmed V and J ends, which lost 0 bases and 4 bases, there was a span of 15 bases. The CDR3 region is CASSESQVGGATEAFF. The CDR3 DNA is TGCGCCAGCAGTGAGTCCCAGGTTGGCGGGGCCACTGAAGCTTTCTTT.

The chain uses TRBV30 and TRBJ2-3, with D tentatively TRBD1 (6 bases). Per the germline V gene, CDR1 is GTSNPN and CDR2 is SVGIG (reference sequence). V was pared by 7 bases and J by 4 bases, with 15 bases between. The CDR3 covers 13 residues. The CDR3 DNA is TGTGCCTCGCAGGGGAGAGGGGCAGATACGCAGTATTTT. Its protein product is CASQGRGADTQYF.

The rearrangement links TRBV27 to TRBJ1-1, with a weak D call TRBD1 (6 bases). There are 12 residues in the CDR3. The germline V and J ends were trimmed by 6 bases and 5 bases, with 10 bases remaining between them. Per the germline V gene, CDR1 is MNHEY and CDR2 is SMNVEV (reference sequence). The CDR3 DNA reads TGTGCCAGCAGCGGACAGCCTACTGAAGCTTTCTTT. It yields the protein CASSGQPTEAFF.

This sequence joins TRBV10-3 and TRBJ2-2; D gene uncertain. The germline V gene has CDR1 ENHRY and CDR2 SYGVKD. V lost 4 bases to trimming and J lost 0 bases, with 9 bases between them. CDR3 length: 15 residues. The CDR3 DNA reads TGTGCCATCAGTGCTGGCAGACCGAACACCGGGGAGCTGTTTTTT. Residues: CAISAGRPNTGELFF.

DNA of the CDR3: TGTGCCAGCACCCCGCGGGATTACACCGGGGAGCTGTTTTTT. This translates into CASTPRDYTGELFF. V usage is TRBV11-1 and J usage is TRBJ2-2, with D maybe TRBD2 (6 bases). The CDR3 sequence is 14 residues long. The germline gives CDR1 SGHAT, CDR2 FQDESV (reference sequence). V was shortened by 7 bases and J by 3 bases, with 12 bases between the two germline ends.

The V gene is TRBV6-1, the J gene TRBJ1-3; TRBD1 aligns across 7 bases. The junction had 5 bases not matched to a gene; V was cut back by 6 bases and J by 0 bases. Per germline, CDR1 MNHNS and CDR2 SASEGT. The CDR3 contains 15 residues. The CDR3 DNA follows: TGTGCCAGCAGGCGACAGGGCAACTCTGGAAACACCATATATTTT. Translated: CASRRQGNSGNTIYF.

This sequence joins TRBV29-1 and TRBJ2-5; 8 bases are shared with TRBD1. The V and J ends lost 5 bases and 9 bases, in that order; junction bases with no gene match: 8. The CDR3 runs to 12 residues. Germline V gene data show CDR1 as SQVTM and CDR2 as ANQGSEA. Here the CDR3 reads CSVLDTGGAQYF. CDR3 in DNA: TGCAGCGTTTTGGACACAGGGGGAGCCCAGTACTTC. Drawing the rest from reference TRBV29-1 and TRBJ2-5, the complete variable domain is SAVISQKPSRDICQRGTSLTIQCQVDSQVTMMFWYRQQPGQSLTLIATANQGSEATYESGFVIDKFPISRPNLTFSTLTVSNMSPEDSSIYLCSVLDTGGAQYFGPGTRLLVL.

The chain uses TRBV6-4 and TRBJ2-5; 11 nucleotides line up with TRBD1. V was clipped by 4 bases and J by 1 base; unmatched bases: 2. The CDR3 spans 15 residues. Germline values: CDR1 MRHNA, CDR2 SNTAGT. Here the CDR3 reads CASSAGTGGQETQYF. Written as DNA, the CDR3 is TGTGCCAGCAGTGCCGGGACAGGGGGCCAAGAGACCCAGTACTTC.

The chain uses TRBV14 and TRBJ2-1; 7 bases map to TRBD2. The CDR3 is made up of 15 amino acids. Trimming cost V 1 base and J 3 bases; bases outside gene matches: 3. Germline V gives CDR1 SGHDN, CDR2 FVKESK. The CDR3 loop reads CASSQGAGVYNEQFF. The CDR3 nucleotides read TGTGCCAGCAGCCAAGGGGCGGGAGTCTACAATGAGCAGTTCTTC. Full variable domain (rest looked up from reference TRBV14 and TRBJ2-1): EAGVTQFPSHSVIEKGQTVTLRCDPISGHDNLYWYRRVMGKEIKFLLHFVKESKQDESGMPNNRFLAERTGGTYSTLKVQPAELEDSGVYFCASSQGAGVYNEQFFGPGTRLTVL.

This chain connects TRBV11-1 to TRBJ2-7; D unresolved. Germline CDR1 and CDR2: SGHAT and FQDESV (reference sequence). The CDR3 runs to 14 residues. V lost 2 bases and J lost 6, with 14 bases in between. The CDR3 region is CASSLSPRLPEQYF. CDR3 sequence (DNA): TGTGCCAGCAGCTTAAGCCCACGCTTACCCGAGCAGTACTTC. Full variable domain (rest looked up from reference TRBV11-1 and TRBJ2-7): EAEVAQSPRYKITEKSQAVAFWCDPISGHATLYWYRQILGQGPELLVQFQDESVVDDSQLPKDRFSAERLKGVDSTLKIQPAELGDSAMYLCASSLSPRLPEQYFGPGTRLTVT.

V gene TRBV6-5 combines with J gene TRBJ2-2; 7 positions agree with TRBD1. CDR3 length equals 14 residues. V lost 4 bases, J lost 6 bases, and 5 bases stayed unmatched. Germline values: CDR1 MNHEY, CDR2 SVGAGI. In DNA form, the CDR3 reads TGTGCCAGCAGTTCCCTGCAGGGGGCCGGGGAGCTGTTTTTT. This sequence encodes CASSSLQGAGELFF.

This chain connects TRBV4-1 to TRBJ2-5; D remains unclear. Trimming pared 2 bases from V and 1 base from J, leaving 11 bases between. Per the germline V gene, CDR1 is MGHRA and CDR2 is YSYEKL. The CDR3 runs 15 residues. This chain's CDR3 is CASSQNSVGQETQYF. The CDR3 DNA follows: TGCGCCAGCAGCCAAAATTCCGTGGGCCAAGAGACCCAGTACTTC.

The count of this clone is one. The rearrangement joins TRBV11-3 to TRBJ2-7; no clear D. Germline CDR1 SGHNT, CDR2 YENEEA. The CDR3 consists of 12 residues. The V and J ends lost 5 bases and 5 bases respectively, with 10 bases between them. This CDR3 reads CASSREYDEQYF. CDR3 sequence (DNA): TGTGCCAGCAGCCGAGAGTACGACGAGCAGTACTTC. The variable domain in full, with the rest retrieved from reference TRBV11-3 and TRBJ2-7, is EAGVVQSPRYKIIEKKQPVAFWCNPISGHNTLYWYLQNLGQGPELLIRYENEEAVDDSQLPKDRFSAERLKGVDSTLKIQPAELGDSAVYLCASSREYDEQYFGPGTRLTVT.

CDR3 in amino acids: CASSRTSGGPYNEQFF. In nucleotides, the CDR3 is TGTGCCAGCAGCCGAACCAGCGGGGGCCCTTACAATGAGCAGTTCTTC. The chain combines TRBV5-6 with TRBJ2-1; the match to TRBD2 covers 8 bases. This CDR3 is 16 amino acids long. From germline, CDR1 is SGHDT and CDR2 YYEEEE. V lost 4 bases and J lost 4; bases outside the gene matches: 10. Filled out from reference TRBV5-6 and TRBJ2-1, the complete variable domain reads DAGVTQSPTHLIKTRGQQVTLRCSPKSGHDTVSWYQQALGQGPQFIFQYYEEEERQRGNFPDRFSGHQFPNYSSELNVNALLLGDSALYLCASSRTSGGPYNEQFFGPGTRLTVL.

As DNA, the CDR3 is TGTGCCTGGAGTAAGGGACAGGGGACTCGGGAGACCCAGTACTTC. Translation gives CAWSKGQGTRETQYF. The chain joins TRBV30 to TRBJ2-5, with TRBD1 matching 10 bases. This CDR3 is 15 amino acids long. Germline V gene lookup returns CDR1 GTSNPN and CDR2 SVGIG (reference sequence). V dropped 2 bases and J dropped 5; count of bases not matched to a gene: 8.

The V and J genes are TRBV5-5 and TRBJ1-4, with D possibly TRBD1 on 6 matching bases. The V end lost 3 bases, the J end lost 4 bases, and 13 bases lay between the germline ends. The CDR3 runs 15 residues. The V gene's germline CDR1 is SGHKS and CDR2 YYEKEE (reference sequence). For the CDR3, the DNA is TGTGCCAGCAGCTCCCGGACAGACCTTAATGAAAAACTGTTTTTT. Translated, it gives CASSSRTDLNEKLFF.

V is TRBV6-5 and J is TRBJ2-7, with no clear D. Germline CDR1 is MNHEY and CDR2 is SVGAGI. The germline V and J ends were trimmed by 3 bases and 1 base, with 7 bases remaining between them. CDR3 length: 13 residues. CDR3 residues: CASSYRSSYEQYF. In nucleotides, the CDR3 is TGTGCCAGCAGTTATAGGTCTTCCTACGAGCAGTACTTC.

V is TRBV5-1 and J is TRBJ1-5; D not resolved. This CDR3 contains 13 residues. V was pared by 5 bases and J by 5 bases, with 11 bases between. CDR1 SGHRS and CDR2 YFSETQ come from the germline V gene. The DNA for the CDR3 is TGCGCCAGCAGGAGTACCATAGATCAGCCCCAGCATTTT. Translation: CASRSTIDQPQHF.

This clone was seen more than once but under ten times. The chain has TRBV4-1 and TRBJ1-5; maybe TRBD1 (5 bases). The CDR3 has 17 amino acids. CDR1 is MGHRA and CDR2 is YSYEKL in the germline V gene. V was shortened by 0 bases and J by 1 base, with 13 bases between the two germline ends. The CDR3 here is CASSQDWGFRSNQPQHF. CDR3 coding DNA: TGCGCCAGCAGCCAAGATTGGGGGTTTAGAAGCAATCAGCCCCAGCATTTT.

This clone was detected only once. The genes are TRBV5-1 and TRBJ1-2; D uncertain. There are 12 residues in the CDR3. From germline, CDR1 is SGHRS and CDR2 YFSETQ. The V end was cut by 0 bases, the J end by 4 bases, with 4 bases between. The CDR3 loop is CASSLGGYGYTF. The CDR3 bases are TGCGCCAGCAGCTTGGGGGGCTATGGCTACACCTTC.

The chain uses TRBV5-1 and TRBJ1-4, with 11 bases fitting TRBD1. This CDR3 region has 16 residues. The germline gives CDR1 SGHRS, CDR2 YFSETQ. Losses at the gene ends were 0 bases for V and 2 bases for J; bases not matched to a gene: 0. This CDR3 reads CASSLGTGGTNEKLFF. In DNA form, the CDR3 reads TGCGCCAGCAGCTTGGGGACAGGGGGCACTAATGAAAAACTGTTTTTT. The variable domain in full, completed from reference TRBV5-1 and TRBJ1-4, reads KAGVTQTPRYLIKTRGQQVTLSCSPISGHRSVSWYQQTPGQGLQFLFEYFSETQRNKGNFPGRFSGRQFSNSRSEMNVSTLELGDSALYLCASSLGTGGTNEKLFFGSGTQLSVL.

The chain combines TRBV6-4 with TRBJ1-6, with D unclear. The CDR3 consists of 13 residues. Germline V gene data show CDR1 as MRHNA and CDR2 as SNTAGT. Trimming removed 3 bases from V and 7 bases from J, with 7 bases in between. The CDR3 loop is CASSEGQNSPLHF. In nucleotides, the CDR3 is TGTGCCAGCAGTGAGGGCCAGAATTCACCCCTCCACTTT.